These T cell receptor beta chains were read from a single sample in a study of blood T cell repertoires in COVID-19. This table comes from immunoSEQ multiplex PCR, and its TCRdb copy is limited to in-frame clones, with some not included. In the table there are some 180,000 clones, roughly 79% of which are singletons. Sequencing was performed on peripheral blood. The receptors were sampled from a woman aged 80 or older with COVID-19, enrolled during active disease. Each CDR3 is given with its conserved first and last residue.

V: TRBV19
length: 13
J: TRBJ1-5
CDR3: CASSIFLDQPQHF

V: TRBV10-3
length: 13
J: TRBJ1-2
CDR3: CAISSAGGSGYTF

V: TRBV6-5
length: 15
J: TRBJ2-2
CDR3: CASTATAGNTGELFF

V: TRBV28
length: 11
J: TRBJ2-5
CDR3: CASSFGGTQYF

V: TRBV5-1
length: 14
J: TRBJ1-3
CDR3: CASSLAGTGNTIYF

V: TRBV5-6
length: 15
J: TRBJ2-1
CDR3: CASSLWTGVYNEQFF

V: TRBV24-1
length: 15
J: TRBJ2-7
CDR3: CATSDSDRRPYEQYF

V: TRBV19
length: 13
J: TRBJ2-1
CDR3: CASSMGEGGEQFF

V: TRBV6-5
length: 13
J: TRBJ1-2
CDR3: CASSYSGGDGYTF

V: TRBV11-2
length: 14
J: TRBJ2-3
CDR3: CASSLRTAKDTQYF

V: TRBV19
length: 13
J: TRBJ1-5
CDR3: CASSGQGLRPQHF

V: TRBV6-5
length: 15
J: TRBJ1-2
CDR3: CASSKPGQRYYGYTF

V: TRBV6-2/TRBV6-3
length: 15
J: TRBJ2-7
CDR3: CASSQRRLAGYEQYF

V: TRBV7-2
length: 16
J: TRBJ1-5
CDR3: CASSLVRGSYNQPQHF

V: TRBV11-2
length: 15
J: TRBJ1-2
CDR3: CASRYLSREGYGYTF

V: TRBV5-5
length: 13
J: TRBJ2-7
CDR3: CASSLGEIYEQYF

V: TRBV28
length: 17
J: TRBJ2-3
CDR3: CASSLFVAGGSTDTQYF

V: TRBV7-2
length: 13
J: TRBJ2-5
CDR3: CASSSPGRETQYF

V: TRBV5-4
length: 14
J: TRBJ1-5
CDR3: CASSLDGGNQPQHF

V: TRBV4-1
length: 16
J: TRBJ2-3
CDR3: CASSLAAGGFTDTQYF

V: TRBV6-6
length: 16
J: TRBJ1-4
CDR3: CASRGQGVASNEKLFF

V: TRBV4-1
length: 14
J: TRBJ2-5
CDR3: CASSQRQGWETQYF

V: TRBV5-4
length: 14
J: TRBJ1-2
CDR3: CASSARQGAYGYTF

V: TRBV3-1/TRBV3-2
length: 14
J: TRBJ1-2
CDR3: CATLDRAANYGYTF

V: TRBV27
length: 19
J: TRBJ2-7
CDR3: CASSLLQPRASGRGYEQYF

V: TRBV7-2
length: 15
J: TRBJ1-2
CDR3: CASSLVPSANYGYTF

V: TRBV21-1
length: 17
J: TRBJ1-1
CDR3: CASSKPPGFSIDTEAFF

V: TRBV7-3
length: 13
J: TRBJ1-1
CDR3: CASRLGTNTEAFF

V: TRBV24-1
length: 14
J: TRBJ1-2
CDR3: CATSDFNRDYGYTF

V: TRBV5-1
length: 14
J: TRBJ2-6
CDR3: CASSRAGGANVLTF

V: TRBV7-2
length: 16
J: TRBJ2-5
CDR3: CASSSRLAGGLETQYF

V: TRBV4-2
length: 14
J: TRBJ1-2
CDR3: CASSQERRGKGYTF

V: TRBV29-1
length: 14
J: TRBJ1-2
CDR3: CSVEGAGAGYGYTF

V: TRBV29-1
length: 15
J: TRBJ2-1
CDR3: CSVDDDRVGYNEQFF

V: TRBV19
length: 14
J: TRBJ1-5
CDR3: CASKGQGSNQPQHF

V: TRBV7-9
length: 16
J: TRBJ2-2
CDR3: CASSGMTGINTGELFF

V: TRBV7-2
length: 16
J: TRBJ1-5
CDR3: CASSGGRSDGNQPQHF

V: TRBV4-2
length: 13
J: TRBJ1-1
CDR3: CASSQSGGTEAFF

V: TRBV6-1
length: 17
J: TRBJ2-1
CDR3: CASSEVRTSALYNEQFF

V: TRBV28
length: 14
J: TRBJ1-2
CDR3: CASSLWTGNYGYTF

V: TRBV9
length: 17
J: TRBJ1-2
CDR3: CASSGQGPSGTNYGYTF

V: TRBV28
length: 12
J: TRBJ2-7
CDR3: CASSLTSYEQYF

V: TRBV3-1/TRBV3-2
length: 17
J: TRBJ1-2
CDR3: CASSPRTNPGGNYGYTF

V: TRBV9
length: 18
J: TRBJ1-3
CDR3: CASSVGVRGQGTGNTIYF

V: TRBV28
length: 15
J: TRBJ2-7
CDR3: CASSNSGTGSNEQYF

V: TRBV7-2
length: 12
J: TRBJ1-2
CDR3: CASSPVGGGYTF

V: TRBV6-5
length: 14
J: TRBJ1-5
CDR3: CASTRELTGQPQHF

V: TRBV6-1
length: 15
J: TRBJ1-5
CDR3: CASREGWGEDQPQHF

V: TRBV6-4
length: 13
J: TRBJ1-2
CDR3: CASSVPIQGTDTF

V: TRBV9
length: 14
J: TRBJ1-1
CDR3: CASRRGGENTEAFF

V: TRBV10-3
length: 16
J: TRBJ2-7
CDR3: CAISPLGQVGSYEQYF

V: TRBV2
length: 14
J: TRBJ2-3
CDR3: CASTLAASTDTQYF

V: TRBV15
length: 16
J: TRBJ2-3
CDR3: CATSRDLAGVGDTQYF